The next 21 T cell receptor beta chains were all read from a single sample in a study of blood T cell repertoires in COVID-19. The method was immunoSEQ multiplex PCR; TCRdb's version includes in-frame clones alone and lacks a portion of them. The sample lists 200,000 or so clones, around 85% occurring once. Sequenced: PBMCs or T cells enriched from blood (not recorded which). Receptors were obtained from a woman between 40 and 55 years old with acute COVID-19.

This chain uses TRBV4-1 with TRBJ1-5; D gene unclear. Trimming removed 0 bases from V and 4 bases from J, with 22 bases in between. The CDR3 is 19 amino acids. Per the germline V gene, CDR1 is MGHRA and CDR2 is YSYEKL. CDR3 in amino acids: CASSQDYSPWPTDNQPQHF. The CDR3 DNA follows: TGCGCCAGCAGCCAAGATTATAGTCCTTGGCCTACAGATAATCAGCCCCAGCATTTT.

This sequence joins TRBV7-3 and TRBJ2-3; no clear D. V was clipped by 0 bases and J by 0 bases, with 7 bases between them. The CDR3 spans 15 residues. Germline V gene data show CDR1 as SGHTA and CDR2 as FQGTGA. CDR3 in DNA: TGTGCCAGCAGCTTAACCGTTTCTAGCACAGATACGCAGTATTTT. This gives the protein CASSLTVSSTDTQYF.

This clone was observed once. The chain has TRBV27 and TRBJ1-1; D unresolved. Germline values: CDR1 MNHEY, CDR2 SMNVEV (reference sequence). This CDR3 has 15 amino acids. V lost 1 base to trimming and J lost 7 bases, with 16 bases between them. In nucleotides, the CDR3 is TGTGCCAGCAGTTTATTGGTCGACATGACCTGTGAAGCTTTCTTT. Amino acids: CASSLLVDMTCEAFF.

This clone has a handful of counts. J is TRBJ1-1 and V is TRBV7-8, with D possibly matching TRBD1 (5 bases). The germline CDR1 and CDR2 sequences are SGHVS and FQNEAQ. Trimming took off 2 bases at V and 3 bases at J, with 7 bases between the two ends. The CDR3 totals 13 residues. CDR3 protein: CASSLSGYTEAFF. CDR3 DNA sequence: TGTGCCAGCAGCTTATCAGGGTACACTGAAGCTTTCTTT.

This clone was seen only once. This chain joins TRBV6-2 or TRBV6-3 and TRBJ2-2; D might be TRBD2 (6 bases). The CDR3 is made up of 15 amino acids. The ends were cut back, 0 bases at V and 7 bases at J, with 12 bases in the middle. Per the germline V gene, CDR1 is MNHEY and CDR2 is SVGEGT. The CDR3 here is CASSYSGSRIGELFF. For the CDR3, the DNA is TGTGCCAGCAGTTACTCCGGGAGTCGGATCGGGGAGCTGTTTTTT.

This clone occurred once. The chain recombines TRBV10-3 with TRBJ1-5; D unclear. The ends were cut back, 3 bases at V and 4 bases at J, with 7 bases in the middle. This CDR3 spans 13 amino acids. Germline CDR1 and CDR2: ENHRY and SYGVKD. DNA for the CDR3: TGTGCCATCAGTGATTCGGGGAATCAGCCCCAGCATTTT. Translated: CAISDSGNQPQHF.

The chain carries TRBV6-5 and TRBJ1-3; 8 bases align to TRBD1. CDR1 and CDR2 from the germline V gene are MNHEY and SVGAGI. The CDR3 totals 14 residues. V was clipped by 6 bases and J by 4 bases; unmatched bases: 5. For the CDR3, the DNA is TGTGCCAGCAGGACGTCAGGGGGCGGAAACACCATATATTTT. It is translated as CASRTSGGGNTIYF.

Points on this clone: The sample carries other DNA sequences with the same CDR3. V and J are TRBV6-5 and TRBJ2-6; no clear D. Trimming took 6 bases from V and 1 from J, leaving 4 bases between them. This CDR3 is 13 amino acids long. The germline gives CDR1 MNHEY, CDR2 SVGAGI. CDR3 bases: TGTGCCAGCAGCCAGTCTGGGGCCAACGTCCTGACTTTC. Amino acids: CASSQSGANVLTF.

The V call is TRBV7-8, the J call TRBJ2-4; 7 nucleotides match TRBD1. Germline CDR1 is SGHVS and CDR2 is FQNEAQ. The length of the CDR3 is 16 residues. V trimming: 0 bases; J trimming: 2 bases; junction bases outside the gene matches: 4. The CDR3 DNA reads TGTGCCAGCAGCTTAGCCACAGGGGTTACCAAAAACATTCAGTACTTC. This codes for CASSLATGVTKNIQYF.

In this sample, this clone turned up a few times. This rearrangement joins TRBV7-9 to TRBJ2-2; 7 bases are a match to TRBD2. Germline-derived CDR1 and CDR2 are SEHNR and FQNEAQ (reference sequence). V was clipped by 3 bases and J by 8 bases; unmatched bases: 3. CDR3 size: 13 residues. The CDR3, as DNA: TGTGCCAGCAGCTTTAGCGGGCAGGGGGAGCTGTTTTTT. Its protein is CASSFSGQGELFF.

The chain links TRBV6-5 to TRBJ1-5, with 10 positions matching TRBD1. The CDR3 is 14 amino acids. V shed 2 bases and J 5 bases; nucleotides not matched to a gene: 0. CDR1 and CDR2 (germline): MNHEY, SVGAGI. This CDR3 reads CASSYGTGDQPQHF. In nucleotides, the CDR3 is TGTGCCAGCAGTTACGGGACAGGGGATCAGCCCCAGCATTTT.

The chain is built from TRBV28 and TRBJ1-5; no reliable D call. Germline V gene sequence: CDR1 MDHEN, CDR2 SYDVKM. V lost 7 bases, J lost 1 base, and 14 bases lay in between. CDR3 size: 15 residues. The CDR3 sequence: CASIYMGRSNQPQHF. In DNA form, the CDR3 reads TGTGCCAGCATTTACATGGGCAGGAGCAATCAGCCCCAGCATTTT.

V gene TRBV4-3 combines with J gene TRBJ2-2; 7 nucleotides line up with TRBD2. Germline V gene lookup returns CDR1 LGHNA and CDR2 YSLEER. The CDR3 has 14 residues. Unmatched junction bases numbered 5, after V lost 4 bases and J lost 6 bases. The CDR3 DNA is TGCGCCAGCAGCCGAATGGGGGGGTCCGGGGAGCTGTTTTTT. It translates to CASSRMGGSGELFF.

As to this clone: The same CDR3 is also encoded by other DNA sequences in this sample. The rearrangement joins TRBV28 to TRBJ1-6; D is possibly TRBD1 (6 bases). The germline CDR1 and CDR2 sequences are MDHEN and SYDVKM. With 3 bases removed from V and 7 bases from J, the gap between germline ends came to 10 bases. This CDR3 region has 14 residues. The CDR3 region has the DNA TGTGCCAGCAGTTTGGGACAAGGGAATTCACCCCTCCACTTT. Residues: CASSLGQGNSPLHF. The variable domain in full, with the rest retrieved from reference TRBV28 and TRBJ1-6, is DVKVTQSSRYLVKRTGEKVFLECVQDMDHENMFWYRQDPGLGLRLIYFSYDVKMKEKGDIPEGYSVSREKKERFSLILESASTNQTSMYLCASSLGQGNSPLHFGNGTRLTVT.

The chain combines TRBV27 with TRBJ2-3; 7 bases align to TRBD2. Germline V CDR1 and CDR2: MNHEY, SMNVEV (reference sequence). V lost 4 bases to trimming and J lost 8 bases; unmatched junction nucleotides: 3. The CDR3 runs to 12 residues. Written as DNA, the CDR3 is TGTGCCAGCAGTTCCCTAGCGGCTACGCAGTATTTT. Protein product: CASSSLAATQYF.

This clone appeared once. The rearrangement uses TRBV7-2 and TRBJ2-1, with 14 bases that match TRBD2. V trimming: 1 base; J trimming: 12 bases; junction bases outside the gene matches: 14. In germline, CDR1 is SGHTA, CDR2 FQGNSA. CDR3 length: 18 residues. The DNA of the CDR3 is TGTGCCAGCAGCTTAGAATCTTCGGGGACTAGCGGGAGCCTGCGGCAGTTCTTC. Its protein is CASSLESSGTSGSLRQFF.

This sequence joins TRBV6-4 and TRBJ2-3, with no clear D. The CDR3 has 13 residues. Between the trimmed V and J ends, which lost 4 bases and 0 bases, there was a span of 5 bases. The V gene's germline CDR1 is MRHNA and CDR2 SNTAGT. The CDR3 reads CASSAGSTDTQYF. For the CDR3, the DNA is TGTGCCAGCAGTGCCGGGAGCACAGATACGCAGTATTTT.

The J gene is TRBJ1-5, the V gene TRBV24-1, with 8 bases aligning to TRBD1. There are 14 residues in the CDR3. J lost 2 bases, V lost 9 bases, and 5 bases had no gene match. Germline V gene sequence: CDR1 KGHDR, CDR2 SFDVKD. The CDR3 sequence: CATQTGAGNQPQHF. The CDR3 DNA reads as TGTGCCACCCAGACAGGGGCCGGCAATCAGCCCCAGCATTTT.

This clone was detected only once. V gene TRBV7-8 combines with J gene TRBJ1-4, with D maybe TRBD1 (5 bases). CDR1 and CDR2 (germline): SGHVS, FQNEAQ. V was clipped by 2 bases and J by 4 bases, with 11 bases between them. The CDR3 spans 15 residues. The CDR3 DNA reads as TGTGCCAGCAGCTTAAGGTCCAGGGATAATGAAAAACTGTTTTTT. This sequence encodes CASSLRSRDNEKLFF.

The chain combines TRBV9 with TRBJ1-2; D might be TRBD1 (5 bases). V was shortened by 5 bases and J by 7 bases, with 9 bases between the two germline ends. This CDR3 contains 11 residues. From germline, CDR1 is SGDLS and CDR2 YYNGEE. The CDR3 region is CASRGRGGYTF. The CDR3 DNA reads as TGTGCCAGCAGGGGGCGGGGTGGCTACACCTTC.

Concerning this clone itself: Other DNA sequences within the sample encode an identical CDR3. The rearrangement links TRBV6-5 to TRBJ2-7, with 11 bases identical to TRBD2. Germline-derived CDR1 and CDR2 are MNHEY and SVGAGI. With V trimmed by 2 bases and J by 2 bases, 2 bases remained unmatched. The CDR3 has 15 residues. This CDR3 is CASSYGTSGTYEQYF. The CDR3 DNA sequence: TGTGCCAGCAGTTACGGGACTAGCGGTACCTACGAGCAGTACTTC.